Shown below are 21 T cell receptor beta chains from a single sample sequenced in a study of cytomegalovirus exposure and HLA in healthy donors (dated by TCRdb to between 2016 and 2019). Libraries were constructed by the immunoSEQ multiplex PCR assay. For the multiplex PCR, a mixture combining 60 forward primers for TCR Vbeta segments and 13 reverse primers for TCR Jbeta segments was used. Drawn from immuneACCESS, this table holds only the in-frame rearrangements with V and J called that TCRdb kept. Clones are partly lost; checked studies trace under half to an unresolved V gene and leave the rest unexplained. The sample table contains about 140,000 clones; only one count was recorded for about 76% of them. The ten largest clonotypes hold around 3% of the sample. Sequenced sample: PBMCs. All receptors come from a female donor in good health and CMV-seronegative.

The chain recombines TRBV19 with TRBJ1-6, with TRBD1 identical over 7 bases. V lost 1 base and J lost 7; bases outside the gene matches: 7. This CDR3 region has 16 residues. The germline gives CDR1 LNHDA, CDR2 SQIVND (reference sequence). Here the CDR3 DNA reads TGTGCCAGTAGTATAGGAACAGGGGCAGTCAATTCACCCCTCCACTTT. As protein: CASSIGTGAVNSPLHF.

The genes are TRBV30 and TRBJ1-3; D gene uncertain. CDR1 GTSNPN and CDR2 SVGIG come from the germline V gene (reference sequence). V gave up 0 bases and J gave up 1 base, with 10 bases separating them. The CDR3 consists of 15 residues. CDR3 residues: CAWSVQAGSGNTIYF. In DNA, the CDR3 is TGTGCCTGGAGTGTACAAGCAGGATCTGGAAACACCATATATTTT.

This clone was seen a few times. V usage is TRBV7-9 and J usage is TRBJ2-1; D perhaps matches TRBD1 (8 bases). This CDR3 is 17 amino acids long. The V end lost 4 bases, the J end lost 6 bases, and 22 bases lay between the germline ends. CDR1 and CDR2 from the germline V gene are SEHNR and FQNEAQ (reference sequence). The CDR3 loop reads CASSSQPGYRGGNEQFF. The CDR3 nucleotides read TGTGCCAGCAGCTCCCAACCCGGTTACAGGGGGGGCAATGAGCAGTTCTTC.

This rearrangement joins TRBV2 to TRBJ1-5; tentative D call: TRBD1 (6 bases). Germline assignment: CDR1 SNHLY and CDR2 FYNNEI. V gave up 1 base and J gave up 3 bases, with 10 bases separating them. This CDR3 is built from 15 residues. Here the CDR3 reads CASSEERDINQPQHF. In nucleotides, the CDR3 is TGTGCCAGCAGTGAAGAAAGGGACATCAATCAGCCCCAGCATTTT.

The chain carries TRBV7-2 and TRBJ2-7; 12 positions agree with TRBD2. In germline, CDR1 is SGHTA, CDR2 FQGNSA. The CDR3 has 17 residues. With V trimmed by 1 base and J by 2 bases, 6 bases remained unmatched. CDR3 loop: CASSLDGLAGPTYEQYF. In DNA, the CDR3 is TGTGCCAGCAGCTTAGATGGACTAGCGGGACCGACCTACGAGCAGTACTTC.

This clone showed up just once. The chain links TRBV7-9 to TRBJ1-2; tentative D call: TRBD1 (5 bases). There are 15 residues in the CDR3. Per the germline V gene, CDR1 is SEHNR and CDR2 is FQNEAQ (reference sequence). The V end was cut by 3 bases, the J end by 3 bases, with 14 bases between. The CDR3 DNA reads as TGTGCCAGCAGCTTCGGGGGAGAAGGTGACTATGGCTACACCTTC. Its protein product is CASSFGGEGDYGYTF.

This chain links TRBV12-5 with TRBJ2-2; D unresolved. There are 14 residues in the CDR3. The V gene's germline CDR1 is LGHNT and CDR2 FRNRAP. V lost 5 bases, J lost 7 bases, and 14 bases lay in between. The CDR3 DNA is TGTGCTAGTGGTCCCACTCCGTTTATCGGGGAGCTGTTTTTT. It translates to CASGPTPFIGELFF.

DNA for the CDR3: TGTGCCAGCAGCGTAGAAAGGACAGGGGGCGATTACAATGAGCAGTTCTTC. This encodes CASSVERTGGDYNEQFF. V and J are TRBV9 and TRBJ2-1; TRBD1 matches at 11 bases. The germline V gene has CDR1 SGDLS and CDR2 YYNGEE. This CDR3 is 17 amino acids long. Unmatched junction bases numbered 6, after V lost 0 bases and J lost 4 bases.

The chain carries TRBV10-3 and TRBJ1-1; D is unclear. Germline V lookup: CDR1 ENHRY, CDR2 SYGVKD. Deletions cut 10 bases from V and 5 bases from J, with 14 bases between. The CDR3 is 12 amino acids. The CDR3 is CATRSPETEAFF. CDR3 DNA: TGTGCCACCCGGTCCCCCGAAACTGAAGCTTTCTTT.

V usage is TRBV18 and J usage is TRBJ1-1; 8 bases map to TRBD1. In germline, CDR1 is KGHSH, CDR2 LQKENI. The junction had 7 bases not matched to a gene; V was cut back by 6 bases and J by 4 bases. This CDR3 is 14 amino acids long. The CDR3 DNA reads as TGTGCCAGCTCCCCCGACAGGGGAAGCACTGAAGCTTTCTTT. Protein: CASSPDRGSTEAFF.

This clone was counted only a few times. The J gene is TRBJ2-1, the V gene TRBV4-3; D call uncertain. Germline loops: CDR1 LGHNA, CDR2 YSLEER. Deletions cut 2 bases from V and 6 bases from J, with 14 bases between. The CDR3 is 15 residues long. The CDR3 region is CASSQLVSSPNEQFF. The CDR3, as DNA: TGCGCCAGCAGCCAATTGGTCAGTTCCCCCAATGAGCAGTTCTTC.

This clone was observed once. As DNA, the CDR3 is TGTGCCAGCAGTCAGGGGGTGAATTACGAGCAGTACTTC. It specifies CASSQGVNYEQYF. The rearrangement joins TRBV7-2 to TRBJ2-7, with 7 bases identical to TRBD1. CDR1 and CDR2 from the germline V gene are SGHTA and FQGNSA. This CDR3 has 13 amino acids. V shed 6 bases, J shed 4 bases, and the junction held 6 bases outside the gene matches.

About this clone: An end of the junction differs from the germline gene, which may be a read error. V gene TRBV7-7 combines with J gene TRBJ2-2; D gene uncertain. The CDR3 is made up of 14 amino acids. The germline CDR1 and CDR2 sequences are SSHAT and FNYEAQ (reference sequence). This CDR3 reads CASSSGPETGELFF. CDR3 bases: TGTGCTAGCAGCTCTGGCCCGGAGACCGGGGAGCTGTTTTTT.

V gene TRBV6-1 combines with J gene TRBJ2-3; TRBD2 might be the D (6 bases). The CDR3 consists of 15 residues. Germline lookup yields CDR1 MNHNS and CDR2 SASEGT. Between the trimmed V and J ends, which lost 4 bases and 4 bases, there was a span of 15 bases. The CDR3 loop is CASSALRERSDTQYF. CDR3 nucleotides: TGTGCCAGCAGTGCCCTCCGGGAGCGGTCAGATACGCAGTATTTT.

For the CDR3, the DNA is TGTGCCGCCGGGGGGGGAGTCACAGATACGCAGTATTTT. Its translation: CAAGGGVTDTQYF. This chain joins TRBV10-3 and TRBJ2-3; 8 nucleotides align to TRBD2. V lost 11 bases, J lost 2 bases, and 6 bases stayed unmatched. Germline CDR1 ENHRY, CDR2 SYGVKD. This CDR3 has 13 amino acids.

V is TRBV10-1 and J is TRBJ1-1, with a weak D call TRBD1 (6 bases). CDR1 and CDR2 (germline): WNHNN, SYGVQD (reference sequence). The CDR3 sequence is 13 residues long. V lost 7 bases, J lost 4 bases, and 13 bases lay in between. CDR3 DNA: TGCGCCAGCAATAACAGGGTGGGCACTGAAGCTTTCTTT. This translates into CASNNRVGTEAFF.

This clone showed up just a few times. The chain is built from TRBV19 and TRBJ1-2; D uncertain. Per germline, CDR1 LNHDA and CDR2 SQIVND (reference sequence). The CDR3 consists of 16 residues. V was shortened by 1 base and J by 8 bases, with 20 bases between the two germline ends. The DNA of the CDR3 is TGTGCCAGTAGTATAGCGGTCAGGATCACCGTGAAGGGCTACACCTTC. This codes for CASSIAVRITVKGYTF.

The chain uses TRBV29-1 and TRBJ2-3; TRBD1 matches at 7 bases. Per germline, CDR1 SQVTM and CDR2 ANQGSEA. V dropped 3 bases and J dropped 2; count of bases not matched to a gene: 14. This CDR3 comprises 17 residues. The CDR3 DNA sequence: TGCAGCGTTGAGACCCTATCCCCGGGACAGTCCACAGATACGCAGTATTTT. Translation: CSVETLSPGQSTDTQYF.

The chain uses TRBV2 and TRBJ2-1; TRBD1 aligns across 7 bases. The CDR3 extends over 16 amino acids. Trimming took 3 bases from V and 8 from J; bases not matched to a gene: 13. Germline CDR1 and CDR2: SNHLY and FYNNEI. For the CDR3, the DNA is TGTGCCAGCAGTGACCTTCCGGGACAGAGCTGGGATGAGCAGTTCTTC. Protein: CASSDLPGQSWDEQFF.

CDR3 sequence: CASSTRGRGGEKLFF. In nucleotides, the CDR3 is TGTGCCAGCAGCACTCGGGGGAGGGGTGGTGAAAAACTGTTTTTT. The chain employs TRBV11-2 and TRBJ1-4; a weak D match, TRBD1 (5 bases). The CDR3 is 15 residues long. Trimming took 5 bases from V and 7 from J, leaving 17 bases between them. Germline CDR1 and CDR2: SGHAT and FQNNGV.

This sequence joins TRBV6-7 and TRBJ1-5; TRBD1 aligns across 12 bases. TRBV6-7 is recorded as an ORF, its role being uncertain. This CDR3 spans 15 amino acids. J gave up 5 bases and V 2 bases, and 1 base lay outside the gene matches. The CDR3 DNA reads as TGTGCCAGCAGTTACCGGGACAGGGGGCATCAGCCCCAGCATTTT. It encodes CASSYRDRGHQPQHF.